The present TCR beta chain was sequenced within a study of identical twins. Whole-study findings and limits: While abundant cord blood beta clonotypes carried fewer insertions, memory repertoires showed no such pattern. Among out-of-frame alpha sequences shared by twins, low generation probability occurred in excess.

With 7 bases removed from V and 8 bases from J, the gap between germline ends came to 32 bases. CDR1 KGHDR and CDR2 SFDVKD come from the germline V gene. This CDR3 has 19 amino acids. Comment on this clonotype: The antigen remains unidentified.

The cDNA had a unique molecular identifier and a template-switch universal primer site. Using its own MiXCR run on the 5' RACE reads, TCRdb lists one record per CDR3 protein. The sample holds a few hundred thousand distinct CDR3 sequences, around a tenth seen once. The same sample was also studied in work on yellow fever vaccine responses in identical twins.

Sequenced input: PBMCs. V gene TRBV24-1 combines with J gene TRBJ2-1, with D unclear. The sequence was obtained from a woman between 18 and 29 years old in good health. CDR3 in amino acids: CATSPDRLRTVLTRDEQFF. The CDR3 DNA sequence: TGTGCCACCAGCCCCGACCGATTACGCACCGTCCTGACGCGCGATGAGCAGTTCTTC.